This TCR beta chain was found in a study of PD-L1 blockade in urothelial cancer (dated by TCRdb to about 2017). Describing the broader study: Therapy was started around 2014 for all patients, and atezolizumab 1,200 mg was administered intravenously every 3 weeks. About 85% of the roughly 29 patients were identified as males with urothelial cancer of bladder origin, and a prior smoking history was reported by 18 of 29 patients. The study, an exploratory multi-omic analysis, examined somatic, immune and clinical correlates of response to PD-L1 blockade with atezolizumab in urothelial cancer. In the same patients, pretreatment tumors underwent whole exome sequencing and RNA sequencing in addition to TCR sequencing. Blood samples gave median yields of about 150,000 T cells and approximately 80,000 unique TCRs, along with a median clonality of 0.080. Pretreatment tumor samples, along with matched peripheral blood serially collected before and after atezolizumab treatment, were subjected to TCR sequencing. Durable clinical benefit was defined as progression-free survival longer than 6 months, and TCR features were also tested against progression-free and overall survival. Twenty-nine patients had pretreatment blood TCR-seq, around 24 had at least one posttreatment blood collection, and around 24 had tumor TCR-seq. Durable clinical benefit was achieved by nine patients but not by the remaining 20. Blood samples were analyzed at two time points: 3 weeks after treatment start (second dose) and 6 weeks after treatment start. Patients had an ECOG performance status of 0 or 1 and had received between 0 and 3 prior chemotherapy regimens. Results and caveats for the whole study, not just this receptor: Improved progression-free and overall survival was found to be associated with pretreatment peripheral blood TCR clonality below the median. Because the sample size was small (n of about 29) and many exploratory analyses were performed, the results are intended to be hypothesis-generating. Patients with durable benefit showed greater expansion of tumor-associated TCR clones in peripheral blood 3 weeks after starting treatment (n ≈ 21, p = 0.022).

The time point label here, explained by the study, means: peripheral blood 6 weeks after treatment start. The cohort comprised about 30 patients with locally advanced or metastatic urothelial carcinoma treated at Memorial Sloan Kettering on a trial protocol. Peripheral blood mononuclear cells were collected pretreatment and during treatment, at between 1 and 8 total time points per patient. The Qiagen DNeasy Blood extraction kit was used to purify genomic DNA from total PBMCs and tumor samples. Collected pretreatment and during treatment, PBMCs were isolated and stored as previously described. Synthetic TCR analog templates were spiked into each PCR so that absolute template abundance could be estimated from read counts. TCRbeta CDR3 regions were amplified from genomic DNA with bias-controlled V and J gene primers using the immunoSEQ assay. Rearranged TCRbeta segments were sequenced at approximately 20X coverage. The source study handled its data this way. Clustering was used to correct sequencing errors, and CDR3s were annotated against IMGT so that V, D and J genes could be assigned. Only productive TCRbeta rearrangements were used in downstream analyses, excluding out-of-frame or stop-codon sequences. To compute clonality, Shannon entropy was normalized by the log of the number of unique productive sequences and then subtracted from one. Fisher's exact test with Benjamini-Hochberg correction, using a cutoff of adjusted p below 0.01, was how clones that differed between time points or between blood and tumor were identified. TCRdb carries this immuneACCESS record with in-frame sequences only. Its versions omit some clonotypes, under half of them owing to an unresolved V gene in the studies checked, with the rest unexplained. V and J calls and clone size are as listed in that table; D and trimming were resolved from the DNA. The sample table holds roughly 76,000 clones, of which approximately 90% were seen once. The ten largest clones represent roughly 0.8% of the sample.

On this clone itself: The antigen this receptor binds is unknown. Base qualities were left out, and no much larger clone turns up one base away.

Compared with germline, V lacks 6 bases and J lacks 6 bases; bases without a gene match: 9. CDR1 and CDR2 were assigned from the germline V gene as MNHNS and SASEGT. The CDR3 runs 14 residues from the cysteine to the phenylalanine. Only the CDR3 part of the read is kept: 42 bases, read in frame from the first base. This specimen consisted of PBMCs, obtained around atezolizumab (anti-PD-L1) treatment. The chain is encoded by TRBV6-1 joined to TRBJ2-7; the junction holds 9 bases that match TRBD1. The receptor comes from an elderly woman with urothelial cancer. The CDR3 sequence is CASRSYRGLREQYF. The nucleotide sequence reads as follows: TGTGCCAGCAGATCCTACAGGGGGCTGCGCGAGCAGTACTTC.